This entry describes one TCR beta chain. As yet, its antigen is unknown. The CDR3 sequence is 15 residues long. V gave up 6 bases and J gave up 3 bases, with 18 bases separating them. CDR1 and CDR2 from the germline V gene are SGHAT and FQNNGV. These data belong to a study of shared clonotypes between healthy human individuals. TCRdb's table, derived via immunoSEQ multiplex PCR, lists solely in-frame clones and lacks some. The data contain about 2.1 million clones, 93% of them singletons. Whole-study results and caveats: Generation probability values for non-shared clonotypes were lower than those for clonotypes shared by all four donors. Larger estimated richness was generally seen in naive subsets than in memory subsets. Shared across several donors were roughly 5.3% of the naive CD4 clonotypes.

Only CD45RO-negative cells positively selected for CCR7 counted as naive CD8 cells, so terminally differentiated effector memory CD45RA+ cells were excluded. The chain has TRBV11-2 and TRBJ2-7, with D possibly called TRBD1 or TRBD2 (5 bases each). The receptor's source is a young man in good health. Some clones in this sample may be carry-over from other donors' samples. Input material: naive CD8+ T cells from PBMCs. CDR3 amino acids: CASSNLRDGFYEQYF. The CDR3 nucleotides read TGTGCCAGCAGTAATCTACGGGACGGATTCTACGAGCAGTACTTC.